Sequencing of this T cell receptor beta chain was carried out in a study of CXCR3-negative and CXCR3-positive naive CD8 T cells. The naive CD8+ gate required CD45RO-CCR7+CD27+CD95- phenotype. Comment on this clonotype: What it recognizes is unknown.

The germline V gene encodes CDR1 SEHNR and CDR2 FQNEAQ (reference sequence). The CDR3 spans 13 residues. Study conclusions and caveats: Naive cells positive for CXCR3 carried more hydrophobic TRB CDR3s than CXCR3-negative ones.

The authors made the TRB cDNA libraries by 5' RACE using UMI labels. No DNA is given; TCRdb re-called the 5' RACE reads and lists each CDR3 protein once. This sample's table reports some 54,000 distinct CDR3 sequences. This receptor was identified in a human donor in good health. Some clones in this sample may be carry-over from other donors' samples. Sequencing input: naive CXCR3+ CD8+ T cells from blood. The subset: CD45RO-CCR7+CD27+CD95- naive CD8+ T cells expressing CXCR3 (TNR3+). The chain joins TRBV7-9 to TRBJ1-5; TCRdb outputs TRBD1, but without DNA this stays unchecked. The chain's CDR3 is CASSHTGNQPQHF.